The next 13 T cell receptor beta chains were all read from a single sample in a study of T cells and copy number aberrations in small-cell lung cancer. The data were produced by immunoSEQ multiplex PCR, yet TCRdb's version contains in-frame clones alone and is incomplete. The repertoire holds some 9,300 clones, with about 80% as singletons. Sequencing used normal tissue next to the tumor. Receptors originate from a man aged 55 to 70 with small cell lung cancer.

The chain joins TRBV10-3 to TRBJ2-1; D unclear. This CDR3 is 14 amino acids long. Trimming removed 0 bases from V and 4 bases from J, with 7 bases in between. CDR1 and CDR2 (germline): ENHRY, SYGVKD. CDR3 residues: CAISESGVYNEQFF. CDR3 DNA sequence: TGTGCCATCAGTGAGTCCGGAGTATACAATGAGCAGTTCTTC.

CDR3 DNA: TGTGCCTGGAGTAGGGGGACAATAACCTCCACGAACACTGAAGCTTTCTTT. Its protein product is CAWSRGTITSTNTEAFF. V usage is TRBV30 and J usage is TRBJ1-1, with D maybe TRBD1 (6 bases). Germline V gene data show CDR1 as GTSNPN and CDR2 as SVGIG (reference sequence). The CDR3 runs 17 residues. The ends were cut back, 2 bases at V and 1 base at J, with 20 bases in the middle.

On this clone itself: The junction departs from the called germline gene at one end, perhaps through a read error. The rearrangement uses TRBV14 and TRBJ1-4, with 7 bases that match TRBD1. Germline V CDR1 and CDR2: SGHDN, FVKESK. This CDR3 comprises 17 residues. The CDR3: CASSQARGRGTNEKLFF. The CDR3 DNA reads as TGTGCCAGCAGCCAAGCGAGGGGGCGCGGTACTAATGAAAAATTGTTTTTT.

The gene calls are TRBV28 and TRBJ2-1, with a weak D call TRBD2 (5 bases). The CDR3 is 15 residues long. Between the trimmed V and J ends, which lost 2 bases and 1 base, there was a span of 9 bases. CDR1 MDHEN and CDR2 SYDVKM come from the germline V gene. DNA for the CDR3: TGTGCCAGCAGTTTAACAGCGGAATCCTACAATGAGCAGTTCTTC. The encoded protein is CASSLTAESYNEQFF.

The V gene is TRBV7-2, the J gene TRBJ1-1; D remains unclear. Germline V lookup: CDR1 SGHTA, CDR2 FQGNSA. The CDR3 is 15 residues long. V was trimmed by 5 bases and J by 3 bases, leaving 16 bases between them. CDR3 bases: TGTGCCAGCAGCCCTCGACAAACAGAGGACACTGAAGCTTTCTTT. Amino acids: CASSPRQTEDTEAFF.

The rearrangement links TRBV2 to TRBJ2-7; 11 bases match TRBD2. V lost 7 bases and J lost 7; bases outside the gene matches: 9. This CDR3 comprises 14 residues. The V gene's germline CDR1 is SNHLY and CDR2 FYNNEI. CDR3 in DNA: TGTGCCAGCACGACCGGGACTAGCGGCATGGAGCAGTACTTC. It specifies CASTTGTSGMEQYF.

This clone was detected a few times. V and J are TRBV28 and TRBJ2-2; no clear D. The CDR3 totals 14 residues. Germline assignment: CDR1 MDHEN and CDR2 SYDVKM. The ends were cut back, 6 bases at V and 2 bases at J, with 10 bases in the middle. The CDR3 DNA follows: TGTGCCAGCAGAGAGCCCGATAACACCGGGGAGCTGTTTTTT. This translates into CASREPDNTGELFF.

CDR3 amino acids: CAISEAYVRVEQYF. DNA for the CDR3: TGTGCCATCAGTGAGGCTTACGTCAGGGTCGAGCAGTACTTC. This chain links TRBV10-3 with TRBJ2-7, with D tentatively TRBD1 (5 bases). The V gene lost 2 bases and the J gene lost 6 bases, with 14 bases spanning the gap. The CDR3 covers 14 residues. Germline loops: CDR1 ENHRY, CDR2 SYGVKD.

The DNA of the CDR3 is TGCGCCAGCAGCCAAGATTTGCTAGGGGGGCAAGGCTACACCTTC. Translated: CASSQDLLGGQGYTF. The chain joins TRBV4-1 to TRBJ1-2, with D possibly TRBD1 on 6 matching bases. V was clipped by 0 bases and J by 8 bases, with 16 bases between them. This CDR3 has 15 amino acids. Per germline, CDR1 MGHRA and CDR2 YSYEKL.

The V call is TRBV27, the J call TRBJ2-7, with D perhaps assigned TRBD1 or TRBD2 (5 bases each). The V end lost 4 bases, the J end lost 12 bases, and 16 bases lay between the germline ends. Germline V gives CDR1 MNHEY, CDR2 SMNVEV (reference sequence). This CDR3 has 12 amino acids. The CDR3 reads CASSSPPGAVYF. CDR3 bases: TGTGCCAGCAGTTCCCCCCCCGGGGCGGTGTACTTC.

The chain has TRBV6-1 and TRBJ1-1; no definite D call. CDR1 and CDR2 (germline): MNHNS, SASEGT. This CDR3 has 14 amino acids. V was clipped by 5 bases and J by 0 bases, with 10 bases between them. The chain's CDR3 is CASSKHGVNTEAFF. Written as DNA, the CDR3 is TGTGCCAGCAGTAAGCACGGTGTGAACACTGAAGCTTTCTTT.

This clone was seen only a few times. The chain couples TRBV30 to TRBJ1-2; TRBD1 agrees at 11 bases. Germline CDR1 GTSNPN, CDR2 SVGIG (reference sequence). After removal of 2 bases from V and 7 bases from J, the junction contained 3 bases not matched to a gene. There are 13 residues in the CDR3. The CDR3 sequence is CAWSLGQGAGYTF. The CDR3 DNA follows: TGTGCCTGGAGTCTCGGACAGGGGGCTGGCTACACCTTC. The full variable domain, in which reference TRBV30 and TRBJ1-2 provide the parts outside the CDR3, is SQTIHQWPATLVQPVGSPLSLECTVEGTSNPNLYWYRQAAGRGLQLLFYSVGIGQISSEVPQNLSASRPQDRQFILSSKKLLLSDSGFYLCAWSLGQGAGYTFGSGTRLTVV.

On this clone: It differs at one base from a far larger clone, so likely a read error. The chain joins TRBV7-9 to TRBJ2-7; no clear D. V dropped 1 base and J dropped 6 bases, with 7 bases sitting between them. The CDR3 loop spans 12 amino acids. Germline CDR1 and CDR2: SEHNR and FQNEAQ (reference sequence). This chain's CDR3 is CASSLDVSEQYF. The CDR3 nucleotides read TGTGCCAGCAGCTTAGACGTCAGCGAGCAGTACTTC.